This T cell receptor beta chain was captured in a study of blood T cell repertoires in COVID-19. Assay: immunoSEQ multiplex PCR; the TCRdb copy retains only in-frame clones and omits some. The data hold over 65,000 clones, with around four fifths observed a single time. Patients of the Seattle cohort, enrolled during active infection, were followed longitudinally. Sequenced input: peripheral blood. This receptor was obtained from a man in his sixties with COVID-19, enrolled during active disease.

In nucleotides, the CDR3 is TGTGCCAGCAGCTTGGACAGGGGAAGGCAAGAGACCCAGTACTTC. Translating gives CASSLDRGRQETQYF. The chain links TRBV7-9 to TRBJ2-5; 9 nucleotides line up with TRBD1. V lost 3 bases, J lost 2 bases, and 4 bases stayed unmatched. The V gene's germline CDR1 is SEHNR and CDR2 FQNEAQ (reference sequence). The CDR3 is 15 residues long.